This entry describes one T cell receptor (beta chain). The data belong to a study of blood T cells in healthy people across ages. Combining a sample-barcoded 5' primer with a J-beta primer mix, a second PCR ran for 7 to 11 cycles. TCRdb processed the 5' RACE reads anew with MiXCR; each CDR3 protein has one entry. The sample consists of about 940,000 distinct CDR3 sequences, 45% to 50% of them appearing once. There are 13 residues in the CDR3. CDR1 is SGHTA, CDR2 FQGNSA, per germline. Trimming removed 8 bases at V and 3 bases at J, with 13 bases between. The sample was blood. This receptor was identified in a man aged 30 to 45 in good health. J is TRBJ1-1 and V is TRBV7-2, with D hard to call. As DNA, the CDR3 is TGTGCCAGCTCGGACGAAGGACACACTGAAGCTTTCTTT. It specifies CASSDEGHTEAFF.